The entry below describes one T cell receptor beta chain. Its specificity is unknown. PCR was performed using 60 Vbeta and 13 Jbeta primers. Clones were read by immunoSEQ multiplex PCR, and TCRdb kept only the in-frame ones, dropping some. Seen here are about 80,000 clones, over 60% observed once, and the top ten hold 3.5% to 4.5%. Trimming shortened V by 3 bases and J by 7 bases, and 18 bases separated the two germline ends. This CDR3 is 14 amino acids long. The germline V gene has CDR1 SQVTM and CDR2 ANQGSEA. The data stem from a study of cytomegalovirus exposure and HLA in healthy donors. Whole-study context: Out of 300 to 500 genotyped donors, 81% belonged to the Caucasian-associated ancestry cluster.

General study points: TRBV6-2, TRBV6-3 and other indistinguishable V segments were excluded. Associated with cytomegalovirus, according to the listing, were around 160 TCR beta chains.

The gene calls are TRBV29-1 and TRBJ1-2, with D perhaps matching TRBD1 (6 bases). The receptor was derived from a male donor in good health and CMV-seropositive. Sequencing was done on a sample of PBMCs. The CDR3 DNA is TGCAGCGTTGAGGTGGCCGCAGGGGCGGCTGGCTACACCTTC. Its translation is CSVEVAAGAAGYTF.